These 20 T cell receptor beta chains were all obtained from the same sample, sequenced in a study of control samples from healthy donors and cancer patients. The assay was immunoSEQ multiplex PCR, and TCRdb's table has in-frame clones only and misses some. The sample has 45,000 to 60,000 clones; 94% are singletons. The sample was blood. The origin of the receptors is a man aged 30 to 45 in good health.

This chain joins TRBV7-3 and TRBJ2-1; no reliable D call. This CDR3 comprises 12 residues. Looked up from germline, CDR1 is SGHTA and CDR2 is FQGTGA. Trimming removed 4 bases at V and 5 bases at J, with 6 bases between. CDR3 region: CASSSSNNEQFF. The CDR3 DNA is TGTGCCAGCAGCTCCTCAAACAATGAGCAGTTCTTC. Together with reference TRBV7-3 and TRBJ2-1, the CDR3 gives the full variable domain: GAGVSQTPSNKVTEKGKYVELRCDPISGHTALYWYRQSLGQGPEFLIYFQGTGAADDSGLPNDRFFAVRPEGSVSTLKIQRTERGDSAVYLCASSSSNNEQFFGPGTRLTVL.

The J gene is TRBJ1-6, the V gene TRBV9; D gene uncertain. The CDR3 consists of 16 residues. V was clipped by 4 bases and J by 10 bases, with 21 bases between them. The germline V gene has CDR1 SGDLS and CDR2 YYNGEE. The CDR3 here is CASSPQPGGFSSPLHF. Written as DNA, the CDR3 is TGTGCCAGCAGCCCCCAACCGGGAGGTTTTAGCTCACCCCTCCACTTT.

This clone was seen just once. The CDR3 DNA reads as TGTGCCAGCAGCCAAGCGTGGGGATTGAACACCGGGGAGCTGTTTTTT. It specifies CASSQAWGLNTGELFF. This sequence joins TRBV3-1 (or the pseudogene TRBV3-2) and TRBJ2-2; no firm D call. CDR3 size: 16 residues. Deletions cut 1 base from V and 1 base from J, with 10 bases between. CDR1 LGHDT and CDR2 YNNKEL come from the germline V gene (reference sequence).

The rearrangement uses TRBV4-1 and TRBJ1-5; possible D gene TRBD1, 5 bases. V dropped 0 bases and J dropped 9 bases, with 27 bases sitting between them. Germline values: CDR1 MGHRA, CDR2 YSYEKL. The CDR3 spans 19 residues. CDR3 sequence reads: CASSQDPTTLGTSVWPQHF. The CDR3 DNA reads as TGCGCCAGCAGCCAAGATCCCACCACCTTAGGGACGTCCGTTTGGCCCCAGCATTTT.

The chain links TRBV25-1 to TRBJ1-5; TRBD1 matches at 7 bases. The CDR3 length is 16 residues. Germline CDR1 reads MGHDK; CDR2 reads SYGVNS. V lost 4 bases, J lost 5 bases, and 11 bases stayed unmatched. The CDR3 is CASSGRQGEGDQPQHF. In DNA form, the CDR3 reads TGTGCCAGCAGTGGACGACAGGGAGAGGGTGATCAGCCCCAGCATTTT.

This chain uses TRBV5-6 with TRBJ2-7; D uncertain. The CDR3 totals 14 residues. The ends were cut back, 4 bases at V and 0 bases at J, with 11 bases in the middle. Germline V gives CDR1 SGHDT, CDR2 YYEEEE. This chain's CDR3 is CASSPTLTSYEQYF. In DNA, the CDR3 is TGTGCCAGCAGCCCGACTTTAACCTCCTACGAGCAGTACTTC.

The chain carries TRBV29-1 and TRBJ1-2; 7 bases map to TRBD1. J gave up 0 bases and V 6 bases, and 13 bases lay outside the gene matches. Germline CDR1 SQVTM, CDR2 ANQGSEA. This CDR3 is 16 amino acids long. The CDR3 bases are TGCAGCGTCCCGACCGGTGGGACAGATGCTAACTATGGCTACACCTTC. Translation gives CSVPTGGTDANYGYTF.

The chain recombines TRBV7-9 with TRBJ2-5; 8 bases align to TRBD1. The J segment lost 5 bases and the V segment lost 6 bases, leaving 8 bases of the junction unmatched. The CDR3 runs to 14 residues. CDR1 and CDR2 from the germline V gene are SEHNR and FQNEAQ (reference sequence). In DNA, the CDR3 is TGTGCCAGCAGTATAGGACAGGGCAGGGAGACCCAGTACTTC. This gives the protein CASSIGQGRETQYF.

V is TRBV7-2 and J is TRBJ2-2, with a weak D call TRBD1 (5 bases). Trimming left V 2 bases short and J 0 bases short, with 7 bases between. The CDR3 sequence is 15 residues long. Germline CDR1 and CDR2: SGHTA and FQGNSA. The CDR3 nucleotides are TGTGCCAGCAGCTTAAGACAGACGAACACCGGGGAGCTGTTTTTT. Its protein is CASSLRQTNTGELFF.

V gene TRBV5-5 combines with J gene TRBJ1-1, with unresolved D. Germline assignment: CDR1 SGHKS and CDR2 YYEKEE (reference sequence). The length of the CDR3 is 13 residues. Trimming shortened V by 4 bases and J by 1 base, and 8 bases separated the two germline ends. CDR3 nucleotides: TGTGCCAGCAGCACTAGAAGGAACACTGAAGCTTTCTTT. Its translation: CASSTRRNTEAFF.

The chain has TRBV2 and TRBJ1-3; perhaps TRBD1 as D (6 bases). This CDR3 is 15 amino acids long. The V gene lost 6 bases and the J gene lost 1 base, with 13 bases spanning the gap. Germline lookup yields CDR1 SNHLY and CDR2 FYNNEI. CDR3: CASSLTGTSGNTIYF. The CDR3 coding sequence is TGTGCCAGCAGCTTAACGGGGACATCTGGAAACACCATATATTTT.

The chain employs TRBV12-3 or TRBV12-4 and TRBJ1-2; no firm D call. Trimming cost V 4 bases and J 5 bases, with 8 bases left between them. CDR3 length equals 12 residues. In DNA form, the CDR3 reads TGTGCCAGCAGTTCCGGACGGTATGGCTACACCTTC. Encoded protein: CASSSGRYGYTF.

This rearrangement joins TRBV25-1 to TRBJ2-5, with D perhaps TRBD2 (6 bases). V was pared by 0 bases and J by 4 bases, with 9 bases between. The CDR3 has 14 amino acids. Germline CDR1 is MGHDK and CDR2 is SYGVNS. The CDR3 DNA sequence: TGTGCCAGCAGTGAATACGGGAGCGGAGAGACCCAGTACTTC. Translating it yields CASSEYGSGETQYF.

This clone was counted a few times. V is TRBV28 and J is TRBJ1-1; D gene uncertain. The germline V gene encodes CDR1 MDHEN and CDR2 SYDVKM. This CDR3 comprises 15 residues. With 3 bases removed from V and 0 bases from J, the gap between germline ends came to 11 bases. The CDR3 DNA sequence: TGTGCCAGCAGTTTTTACAGATCCTTGAACACTGAAGCTTTCTTT. Protein: CASSFYRSLNTEAFF.

The J gene is TRBJ1-3, the V gene TRBV10-2; the D is unclear. V lost 6 bases, J lost 0 bases, and 18 bases lay in between. Germline CDR1 reads WSHSY; CDR2 reads SAAADI. The CDR3 has 17 residues. In DNA, the CDR3 is TGCGCCAGCAGGTCCGATCTCACAGCGTACTCTGGAAACACCATATATTTT. It encodes CASRSDLTAYSGNTIYF.

This sequence joins TRBV19 and TRBJ1-2; D unresolved. The CDR3 runs to 11 residues. CDR1 is LNHDA and CDR2 is SQIVND in the germline V gene (reference sequence). V lost 8 bases and J 8 bases, leaving 12 bases between the germline ends. DNA of the CDR3: TGTGCCAGTCCCGAGGTCAGGGGCTACACCTTC. This encodes CASPEVRGYTF.

The genes are TRBV9 and TRBJ2-2; 7 bases line up with TRBD1. This CDR3 is 16 amino acids long. Germline V gene sequence: CDR1 SGDLS, CDR2 YYNGEE. V shed 0 bases, J shed 1 base, and the junction held 3 bases outside the gene matches. The CDR3 loop reads CASSVGGGLNTGELFF. The CDR3 DNA reads TGTGCCAGCAGCGTAGGAGGGGGCCTGAACACCGGGGAGCTGTTTTTT.

The chain combines TRBV5-1 with TRBJ1-4; the match to TRBD1 covers 9 bases. The CDR3 has 15 residues. The germline V gene has CDR1 SGHRS and CDR2 YFSETQ. V was clipped by 0 bases and J by 9 bases; unmatched bases: 6. The CDR3 bases are TGCGCCAGCAGCTTGGATGGGACAGGGAGACAAAAACTGTTTTTT. This codes for CASSLDGTGRQKLFF. Complete variable domain (other parts from reference TRBV5-1 and TRBJ1-4): KAGVTQTPRYLIKTRGQQVTLSCSPISGHRSVSWYQQTPGQGLQFLFEYFSETQRNKGNFPGRFSGRQFSNSRSEMNVSTLELGDSALYLCASSLDGTGRQKLFFGSGTQLSVL.

This chain uses TRBV5-4 with TRBJ2-1; D is possibly TRBD1 or TRBD2 (6 bases each). Germline values: CDR1 SGHNT, CDR2 YYREEE (reference sequence). V gave up 4 bases and J gave up 12 bases, with 14 bases separating them. CDR3 length equals 12 residues. This chain's CDR3 is CASSLPGAWQFF. The DNA for the CDR3 is TGTGCCAGCAGCCTCCCGGGGGCATGGCAGTTCTTC.

The chain uses TRBV9 and TRBJ2-5; D gene unclear. V was clipped by 3 bases and J by 2 bases, with 5 bases between them. This CDR3 comprises 12 residues. Germline V gene data show CDR1 as SGDLS and CDR2 as YYNGEE. The DNA of the CDR3 is TGTGCCAGCAGCGGGTCACAAGAGACCCAGTACTTC. Protein product: CASSGSQETQYF.